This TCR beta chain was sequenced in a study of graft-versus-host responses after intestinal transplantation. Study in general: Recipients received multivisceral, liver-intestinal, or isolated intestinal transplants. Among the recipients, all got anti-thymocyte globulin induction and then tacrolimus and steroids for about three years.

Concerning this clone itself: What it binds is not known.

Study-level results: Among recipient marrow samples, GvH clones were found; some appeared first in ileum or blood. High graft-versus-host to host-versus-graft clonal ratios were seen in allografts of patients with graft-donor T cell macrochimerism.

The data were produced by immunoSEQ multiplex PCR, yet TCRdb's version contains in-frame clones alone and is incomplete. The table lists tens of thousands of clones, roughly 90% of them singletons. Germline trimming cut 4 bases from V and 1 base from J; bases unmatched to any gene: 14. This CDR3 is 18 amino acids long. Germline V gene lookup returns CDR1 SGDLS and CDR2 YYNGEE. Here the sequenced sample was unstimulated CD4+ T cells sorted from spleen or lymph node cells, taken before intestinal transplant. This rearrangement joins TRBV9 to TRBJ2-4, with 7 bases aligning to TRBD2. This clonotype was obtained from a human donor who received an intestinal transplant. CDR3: CASSPDVGGGGAKNIQYF. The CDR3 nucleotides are TGTGCCAGCAGCCCTGACGTTGGGGGGGGAGGTGCCAAAAACATTCAGTACTTC.